This TCR beta chain is from a study of Graves' ophthalmopathy and Graves' hyperthyroidism. Study summary: The authors collected peripheral blood at initial diagnosis, before any treatment. Findings of the study overall: Most clonotypes expanded in thyroid above 0.001 frequency were present in blood too.

No donor had other autoimmune disease, uncontrolled infection, pregnancy or lactation. Transcripts of RNA were the source for amplifying TCR beta CDR3 regions. HTBI primers were employed in first-round RT-PCR, then a second-round multiplex PCR followed. TCRdb re-analysed the multiplex PCR reads in MiXCR, keeping a single row per CDR3 protein. The data show some 380,000 distinct CDR3 sequences, about 16% seen once. This clonotype was seen more than once but under ten times. As yet, its antigen is unknown. Sequencing used peripheral blood. The sequence was collected from a woman aged 18-29 years with stable Graves' hyperthyroidism.

CDR3 loop: CASSVGGAGQPQHF. The CDR3, as DNA: TGTGCCAGCAGCGTAGGAGGGGCAGGCCAGCCCCAGCATTTT. J is TRBJ1-5 and V is TRBV9; perhaps TRBD1 as D (5 bases). The CDR3 runs to 14 residues. Germline lookup yields CDR1 SGDLS and CDR2 YYNGEE. V dropped 0 bases and J dropped 7 bases, with 11 bases sitting between them.